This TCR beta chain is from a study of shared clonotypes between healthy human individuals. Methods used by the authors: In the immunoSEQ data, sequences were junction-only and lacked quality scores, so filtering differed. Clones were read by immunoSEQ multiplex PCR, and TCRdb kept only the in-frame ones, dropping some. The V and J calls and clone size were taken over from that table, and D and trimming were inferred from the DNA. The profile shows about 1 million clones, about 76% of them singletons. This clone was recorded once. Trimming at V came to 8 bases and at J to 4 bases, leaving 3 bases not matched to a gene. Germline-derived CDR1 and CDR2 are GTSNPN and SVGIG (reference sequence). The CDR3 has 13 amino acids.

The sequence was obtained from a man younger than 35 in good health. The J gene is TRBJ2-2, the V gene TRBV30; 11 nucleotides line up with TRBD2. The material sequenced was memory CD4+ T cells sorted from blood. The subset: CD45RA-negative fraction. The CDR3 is CASSGRGTGELFF. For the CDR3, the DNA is TGTGCCAGTAGCGGGAGGGGCACCGGGGAGCTGTTTTTT.